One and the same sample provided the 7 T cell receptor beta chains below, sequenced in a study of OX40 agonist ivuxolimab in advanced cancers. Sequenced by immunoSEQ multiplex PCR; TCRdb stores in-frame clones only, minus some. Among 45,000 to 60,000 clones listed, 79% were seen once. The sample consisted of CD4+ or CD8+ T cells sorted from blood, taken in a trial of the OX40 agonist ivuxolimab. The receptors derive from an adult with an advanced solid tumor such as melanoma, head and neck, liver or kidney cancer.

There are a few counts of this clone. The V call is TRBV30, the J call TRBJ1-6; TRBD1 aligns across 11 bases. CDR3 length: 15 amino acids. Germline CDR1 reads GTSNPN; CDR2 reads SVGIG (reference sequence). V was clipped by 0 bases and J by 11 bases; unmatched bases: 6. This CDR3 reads CAWSVRDRGSTPLHF. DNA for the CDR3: TGTGCCTGGAGTGTCCGGGACAGGGGGTCTACACCCCTCCACTTT.

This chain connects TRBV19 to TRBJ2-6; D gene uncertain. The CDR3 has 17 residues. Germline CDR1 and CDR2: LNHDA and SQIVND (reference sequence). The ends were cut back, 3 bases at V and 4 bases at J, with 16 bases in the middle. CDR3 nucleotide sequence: TGTGCCAGTAGTATCTTTAGCCCTCAATGGGGGGCCAACGTCCTGACTTTC. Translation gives CASSIFSPQWGANVLTF. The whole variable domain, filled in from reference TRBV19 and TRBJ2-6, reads DGGITQSPKYLFRKEGQNVTLSCEQNLNHDAMYWYRQDPGQGLRLIYYSQIVNDFQKGDIAEGYSVSREKKESFPLTVTSAQKNPTAFYLCASSIFSPQWGANVLTFGAGSRLTVL.

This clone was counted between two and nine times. The CDR3 DNA sequence: TGTGCCAGCAGCCTCTACTCTGAAGCTTTCTTT. Protein sequence: CASSLYSEAFF. The genes are TRBV14 and TRBJ1-1, with D unclear. This CDR3 is built from 11 residues. Trimming removed 4 bases at V and 6 bases at J, with 6 bases between. Germline loops: CDR1 SGHDN, CDR2 FVKESK.

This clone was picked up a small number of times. The CDR3 DNA reads as TGTGCCAGCAGCTTAAGTTATCCCATTGCAACTAATGAAAAACTGTTTTTT. This codes for CASSLSYPIATNEKLFF. The chain uses TRBV7-2 and TRBJ1-4, with D uncertain. The germline V gene encodes CDR1 SGHTA and CDR2 FQGNSA. There are 17 residues in the CDR3. The V end was cut by 2 bases, the J end by 0 bases, with 13 bases between.

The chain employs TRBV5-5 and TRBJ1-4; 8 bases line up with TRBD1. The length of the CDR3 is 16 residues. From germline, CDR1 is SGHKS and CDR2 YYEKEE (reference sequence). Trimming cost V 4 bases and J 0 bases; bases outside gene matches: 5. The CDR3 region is CASSSTGGATNEKLFF. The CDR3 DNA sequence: TGTGCCAGCAGCAGCACAGGGGGTGCAACTAATGAAAAACTGTTTTTT.

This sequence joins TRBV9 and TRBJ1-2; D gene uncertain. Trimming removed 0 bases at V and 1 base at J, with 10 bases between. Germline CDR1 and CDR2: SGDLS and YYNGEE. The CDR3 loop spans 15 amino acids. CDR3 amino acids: CASSVGIGSNYGYTF. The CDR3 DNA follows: TGTGCCAGCAGCGTAGGTATAGGGAGTAACTATGGCTACACCTTC.

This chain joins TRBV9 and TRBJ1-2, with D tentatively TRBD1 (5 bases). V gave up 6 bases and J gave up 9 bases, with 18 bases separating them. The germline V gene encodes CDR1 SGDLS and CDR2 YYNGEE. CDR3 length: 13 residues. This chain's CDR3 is CASTTNWEGSYTF. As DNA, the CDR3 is TGTGCCAGCACAACCAATTGGGAGGGGAGCTACACCTTC.